A single sample gave rise to the 28 T cell receptor beta chains below, sequenced in a study of a mutant IDH1 vaccine in newly diagnosed glioma. The assay was immunoSEQ multiplex PCR, and TCRdb's table has in-frame clones only and misses some. The top ten hold roughly 7.1% of the sample, which has 90,000 to 95,000 clones, roughly 80% seen once. Time point denoted: baseline, week 1 (first vaccination visit). Treatment specified: pre-vaccination baseline after standard-of-care therapy. The input for sequencing was PBMCs, taken from a glioma patient treated with radiotherapy, temozolomide or both. Receptors were obtained from a woman between 45 and 65 years old with glioma.

This clone was picked up one time. The CDR3 bases are TGTGCCAGCAGCTTGGATCCCCCTACAAGGATCCCCTATGGCTACACCTTC. Protein product: CASSLDPPTRIPYGYTF. The genes are TRBV7-6 and TRBJ1-2; no clear D gene. Germline values: CDR1 SGHVS, CDR2 FNYEAQ. CDR3 length: 17 amino acids. Trimming pared 3 bases from V and 4 bases from J, leaving 21 bases between.

The J gene is TRBJ1-1, the V gene TRBV6-5; possible D gene TRBD1, 5 bases. V was trimmed by 6 bases and J by 3 bases, leaving 8 bases between them. This CDR3 region has 12 residues. Germline V gene data show CDR1 as MNHEY and CDR2 as SVGAGI. DNA for the CDR3: TGTGCCAGCAGAAGGGGAGACACTGAAGCTTTCTTT. This encodes CASRRGDTEAFF.

CDR3 region: CASSLQGLLETQYF. CDR3 nucleotide sequence: TGTGCCAGTAGCTTACAGGGGCTCTTGGAGACCCAGTACTTC. This chain joins TRBV19 and TRBJ2-5; TRBD1 matches at 7 bases. The CDR3 length is 14 residues. In germline, CDR1 is LNHDA, CDR2 SQIVND (reference sequence). Unmatched junction bases numbered 9, after V lost 6 bases and J lost 5 bases. Filled out from reference TRBV19 and TRBJ2-5, the complete variable domain reads DGGITQSPKYLFRKEGQNVTLSCEQNLNHDAMYWYRQDPGQGLRLIYYSQIVNDFQKGDIAEGYSVSREKKESFPLTVTSAQKNPTAFYLCASSLQGLLETQYFGPGTRLLVL.

The chain recombines TRBV2 with TRBJ1-1; tentatively, D is TRBD1 (5 bases). The CDR3 has 13 residues. In germline, CDR1 is SNHLY, CDR2 FYNNEI. V was clipped by 5 bases and J by 5 bases, with 12 bases between them. The CDR3 coding sequence is TGTGCCAGCAGTAGGGACGGAGGGACTGAAGCTTTCTTT. It yields the protein CASSRDGGTEAFF. The full variable domain, completed using reference TRBV2 and TRBJ1-1, is EPEVTQTPSHQVTQMGQEVILRCVPISNHLYFYWYRQILGQKVEFLVSFYNNEISEKSEIFDDQFSVERPDGSNFTLKIRSTKLEDSAMYFCASSRDGGTEAFFGQGTRLTVV.

This sequence joins TRBV23-1 and TRBJ2-7; D possibly uses TRBD1 or TRBD2 (6 bases each). TRBV23-1 is an open reading frame whose function is uncertain. CDR3 length equals 18 residues. V gave up 3 bases and J gave up 7 bases, with 28 bases separating them. The DNA for the CDR3 is TGCGCCAGCAGTCATTATTTATTCGGAGGGGGACCTCTTCTAGAGCAGTACTTC. Protein product: CASSHYLFGGGPLLEQYF.

The J gene is TRBJ1-1, the V gene TRBV5-4, with 9 bases identical to TRBD1. The V and J ends lost 3 bases and 4 bases, in that order; junction bases with no gene match: 10. Looked up from germline, CDR1 is SGHNT and CDR2 is YYREEE (reference sequence). This CDR3 is built from 16 residues. The CDR3 bases are TGTGCCAGCAGCTCCTTCCTGACAGGGGGAGTCACTGAAGCTTTCTTT. Its translation: CASSSFLTGGVTEAFF.

V is TRBV5-6 and J is TRBJ1-2, with TRBD1 matching 8 bases. Germline trimming cut 4 bases from V and 5 bases from J; bases unmatched to any gene: 7. The CDR3 runs 14 residues. The germline CDR1 and CDR2 sequences are SGHDT and YYEEEE. The CDR3 DNA is TGTGCCAGCAGCCGGTGGACAGGGAGTTATGGCTACACCTTC. Amino acid sequence: CASSRWTGSYGYTF. Full variable domain (outside the CDR3, taken from reference TRBV5-6 and TRBJ1-2): DAGVTQSPTHLIKTRGQQVTLRCSPKSGHDTVSWYQQALGQGPQFIFQYYEEEERQRGNFPDRFSGHQFPNYSSELNVNALLLGDSALYLCASSRWTGSYGYTFGSGTRLTVV.

The chain carries TRBV5-1 and TRBJ2-1, with D tentatively TRBD2 (5 bases). Germline CDR1 is SGHRS and CDR2 is YFSETQ. The CDR3 runs 13 residues. V lost 4 bases to trimming and J lost 5 bases, with 10 bases between them. As DNA, the CDR3 is TGCGCCAGCAGCCGGGGTACAGACAATGAGCAGTTCTTC. Translated, it gives CASSRGTDNEQFF.

In this sample, this clone turned up once. The rearrangement links TRBV27 to TRBJ2-7, with D perhaps matching TRBD1 or TRBD2 (6 bases each). V lost 10 bases and J lost 4, with 23 bases in between. The CDR3 runs 15 residues. CDR1 MNHEY and CDR2 SMNVEV come from the germline V gene (reference sequence). As DNA, the CDR3 is TGTGCCACCTCACCCATGGGGGGCGTATCTTACGAGCAGTACTTC. Protein sequence: CATSPMGGVSYEQYF.

This clone occurred a few times. The gene calls are TRBV16 and TRBJ2-7, with 11 bases fitting TRBD1. The J segment lost 6 bases and the V segment lost 2 bases, leaving 6 bases of the junction unmatched. CDR3 length: 15 residues. Germline values: CDR1 KGHSY, CDR2 FQNENV. CDR3 DNA sequence: TGTGCCAGCAGCCAAACCCTTGGGACAGGGGGCGAGCAGTACTTC. Amino acids: CASSQTLGTGGEQYF.

The sample holds one count of this clone. V usage is TRBV6-1 and J usage is TRBJ1-2; TRBD1 matches 11 bases. Trimming took 4 bases from V and 4 from J; bases not matched to a gene: 8. This CDR3 spans 16 amino acids. CDR1 and CDR2 from the germline V gene are MNHNS and SASEGT. The CDR3 sequence: CASSVSGQGGLYGYTF. In DNA, the CDR3 is TGTGCCAGCAGTGTATCGGGACAGGGGGGGCTCTATGGCTACACCTTC.

CDR3 loop: CASSQGNSPLHF. The CDR3 DNA sequence: TGCGCCAGCAGCCAGGGTAATTCACCCCTCCACTTT. The V and J genes are TRBV4-1 and TRBJ1-6, with D uncertain. Trimming stripped 3 bases from V and 6 bases from J, with 3 bases between. Germline values: CDR1 MGHRA, CDR2 YSYEKL. The CDR3 spans 12 residues.

The gene calls are TRBV27 and TRBJ1-2; D gene ambiguous. The CDR3 has 14 residues. Trimming shortened V by 1 base and J by 4 bases, and 10 bases separated the two germline ends. CDR1 is MNHEY and CDR2 is SMNVEV in the germline V gene (reference sequence). CDR3 region: CASSLLGSPYGYTF. CDR3 coding DNA: TGTGCCAGCAGTTTATTGGGCAGCCCCTATGGCTACACCTTC.

This chain links TRBV28 with TRBJ1-2, with D uncertain. The CDR3 spans 16 residues. The germline gives CDR1 MDHEN, CDR2 SYDVKM. Trimming left V 4 bases short and J 7 bases short, with 22 bases between. This CDR3 reads CASSYPHTFGYGGYTF. CDR3 DNA sequence: TGTGCCAGCAGTTACCCCCATACATTCGGGTACGGTGGCTACACCTTC.

This chain joins TRBV27 and TRBJ2-3; TRBD1 matches 7 bases. The germline V gene encodes CDR1 MNHEY and CDR2 SMNVEV (reference sequence). Trimming cost V 7 bases and J 1 base; bases outside gene matches: 8. The CDR3 runs 15 residues. The CDR3 DNA sequence: TGTGCCAGCAACCTACAGGGGATCGGCACAGATACGCAGTATTTT. This encodes CASNLQGIGTDTQYF.

This chain connects TRBV6-6 to TRBJ2-7, with 9 positions matching TRBD1. With V trimmed by 2 bases and J by 7 bases, 6 bases remained unmatched. Germline V CDR1 and CDR2: MNHNY, SVGAGI (reference sequence). The CDR3 consists of 14 residues. CDR3 sequence (DNA): TGTGCCAGCAGTTACGTACAGGGGGCTGAAGAGCAGTACTTC. Translated, it gives CASSYVQGAEEQYF.

This chain connects TRBV5-5 to TRBJ2-3, with D unclear. Germline CDR1 SGHKS, CDR2 YYEKEE (reference sequence). The CDR3 is 16 residues long. V lost 2 bases, J lost 5 bases, and 18 bases lay in between. The CDR3 here is CASSFVAAVPQDTQYF. DNA for the CDR3: TGTGCCAGCAGCTTTGTGGCGGCCGTCCCACAAGATACGCAGTATTTT.

The chain has TRBV6-5 and TRBJ1-5; no clear D. This CDR3 has 13 residues. Germline values: CDR1 MNHEY, CDR2 SVGAGI. The V gene lost 4 bases and the J gene lost 5 bases, with 9 bases spanning the gap. CDR3 residues: CASSFDNYQPQHF. Here the CDR3 DNA reads TGTGCCAGCAGTTTCGACAATTATCAGCCCCAGCATTTT.

The chain combines TRBV28 with TRBJ1-1, with a tentative D call TRBD1 (6 bases). V lost 6 bases and J 3 bases, leaving 20 bases between the germline ends. The CDR3 loop spans 16 amino acids. Germline assignment: CDR1 MDHEN and CDR2 SYDVKM. CDR3 bases: TGTGCCAGCAGGCGCTTCCTACAGGGAGGGGACACTGAAGCTTTCTTT. Its protein is CASRRFLQGGDTEAFF.

The chain combines TRBV5-4 with TRBJ2-7, with D possibly being TRBD1 or TRBD2 (5 bases each). CDR3 length: 15 residues. Germline V lookup: CDR1 SGHNT, CDR2 YYREEE (reference sequence). V was shortened by 3 bases and J by 0 bases, with 13 bases between the two germline ends. CDR3 protein: CASSYPGPPSYEQYF. CDR3 coding DNA: TGTGCCAGCAGCTATCCGGGACCCCCCTCCTACGAGCAGTACTTC.

The CDR3 loop reads CAILGGGAQETQYF. As DNA, the CDR3 is TGTGCCATCCTGGGCGGGGGGGCGCAAGAGACCCAGTACTTC. The chain recombines TRBV2 with TRBJ2-5; 9 nucleotides align to TRBD2. The germline CDR1 and CDR2 sequences are SNHLY and FYNNEI. This CDR3 region has 14 residues. J gave up 2 bases and V 10 bases, and 8 bases lay outside the gene matches.

The chain couples TRBV5-5 to TRBJ1-6, with D unclear. Trimming pared 4 bases from V and 10 bases from J, leaving 9 bases between. Germline CDR1 is SGHKS and CDR2 is YYEKEE (reference sequence). The CDR3 has 12 residues. The CDR3 region has the DNA TGTGCCAGCAGCCCAGTAGTCTCACCCCTCCACTTT. Residues: CASSPVVSPLHF.

The chain employs TRBV29-1 and TRBJ1-1; tentatively, D is TRBD1 (5 bases). Trimming took off 7 bases at V and 1 base at J, with 16 bases between the two ends. Germline CDR1 reads SQVTM; CDR2 reads ANQGSEA. CDR3 length equals 14 residues. CDR3 sequence reads: CSGWRGAGNTEAFF. The CDR3 DNA is TGCAGCGGATGGCGGGGCGCGGGGAACACTGAAGCTTTCTTT.

The rearrangement joins TRBV27 to TRBJ1-6; possibly TRBD1 for D (5 bases). The V end was cut by 6 bases, the J end by 0 bases, with 12 bases between. This CDR3 contains 16 residues. Germline CDR1 MNHEY, CDR2 SMNVEV (reference sequence). The CDR3 DNA reads TGTGCCAGCAGGCGGGAGGGGAGCTCCTATAATTCACCCCTCCACTTT. Protein product: CASRREGSSYNSPLHF.

V usage is TRBV30 and J usage is TRBJ2-3; D perhaps matches TRBD2 (5 bases). Germline lookup yields CDR1 GTSNPN and CDR2 SVGIG (reference sequence). The germline V and J ends were trimmed by 5 bases and 2 bases, with 11 bases remaining between them. This CDR3 is built from 13 residues. CDR3 DNA: TGTGCCTGGGCGGCGGGCCCCACAGATACGCAGTATTTT. Translating it yields CAWAAGPTDTQYF.

The rearrangement uses TRBV13 and TRBJ2-1, with D possibly matching TRBD2 (5 bases). With 0 bases removed from V and 8 bases from J, the gap between germline ends came to 14 bases. The CDR3 is made up of 15 amino acids. Germline-derived CDR1 and CDR2 are PRHDT and FYEKMQ (reference sequence). CDR3 in amino acids: CASSLGGGNSDEQFF. The CDR3 DNA is TGTGCCAGCAGCTTAGGAGGAGGCAATTCCGATGAGCAGTTCTTC.

This clone is classed as medium-sized. The rearrangement uses TRBV6-4 and TRBJ2-3, with 10 bases matching TRBD2. V lost 3 bases, J lost 0 bases, and 0 bases stayed unmatched. Germline V gives CDR1 MRHNA, CDR2 SNTAGT. The CDR3 has 15 amino acids. CDR3 amino acids: CASSELAGSTDTQYF. The CDR3 nucleotides read TGTGCCAGCAGTGAACTAGCGGGGAGCACAGATACGCAGTATTTT.

This chain links TRBV2 with TRBJ2-3; D not certain. The length of the CDR3 is 15 residues. V lost 4 bases and J lost 7, with 18 bases in between. Per germline, CDR1 SNHLY and CDR2 FYNNEI. The CDR3 loop reads CASSGSQPSGHTQYF. The CDR3 DNA reads TGTGCCAGCAGTGGGTCGCAGCCGTCGGGTCATACGCAGTATTTT.